This T cell receptor beta chain was recovered during a study of regulatory T cells in long-lasting Graves disease. This clonotype was detected only a few times. TCR beta libraries were built with iRepertoire HTBI primers and Arm-PCR of CDR3 regions. Using its own MiXCR run on the multiplex PCR reads, TCRdb lists one record per CDR3 protein. The data contain hundreds of thousands of distinct CDR3 sequences, approximately 15% of them singletons. This sample's time point: newly diagnosed GD, antithyroid drugs for less than 3 months. Making the TCR library involved RNA that had been extracted from PBMCs. A volume of nine milliliters of peripheral blood was collected in EDTA tubes. Looked up from germline, CDR1 is SGHTA and CDR2 is FQGTGA. This CDR3 has 15 amino acids. Deletions cut 5 bases from V and 9 bases from J, with 17 bases between. A further study also used this sample, focusing on T cells in Graves' hyperthyroidism and ophthalmopathy. This second study says: Thyroid ultrasound, orbital computed tomography, clinical symptoms, and serum thyroxine and TRAb underpinned diagnoses.

Sequenced material: peripheral blood mononuclear cells (PBMCs), taken at new diagnosis, from a patient treated with antithyroid drugs. The V and J genes are TRBV7-3 and TRBJ1-6; D perhaps matches TRBD1 (6 bases). This receptor was identified in a woman aged 25-40 years with Graves disease. The CDR3 coding sequence is TGTGCCAGCAGCCGACGTCAGGGGTCGGGTTCACCCCTCCACTTT. It codes for CASSRRQGSGSPLHF.